Shown below are 29 T cell receptor beta chains from a single sample sequenced in a study of PD-1 blockade in classical Hodgkin lymphoma. Following autologous stem cell transplantation, relapse occurred in every patient, and exposure to brentuximab vedotin varied. Thawed PBMCs were the source of CD8+ T cells, obtained through magnetic negative selection. Sequencing used immunoSEQ multiplex PCR; TCRdb keeps in-frame clones, though not all of them. The sample includes over 25,000 clones, 88% seen only once; the top ten take 6.5% to 7.5%. The sample here was CD8+ T cells from blood, taken at baseline. The receptors originated from a human donor with classical Hodgkin lymphoma.

The chain uses TRBV7-9 and TRBJ2-1; 9 bases align to TRBD1. Trimming removed 8 bases from V and 6 bases from J; junction bases left unmatched: 20. Germline V gives CDR1 SEHNR, CDR2 FQNEAQ (reference sequence). This CDR3 has 18 amino acids. This CDR3 is CASPGHRGRFNLSNEQFF. DNA for the CDR3: TGTGCCAGCCCAGGCCACAGGGGGCGCTTCAACTTGTCCAATGAGCAGTTCTTC.

The V call is TRBV15, the J call TRBJ1-3; D not certain. Germline CDR1 reads LNHNV; CDR2 reads YYDKDF (reference sequence). CDR3 length: 13 amino acids. The V and J ends lost 0 bases and 8 bases respectively, with 8 bases between them. The CDR3 DNA reads TGTGCCACCAGCAGAGATCACAGATACACCATATATTTT. It codes for CATSRDHRYTIYF.

The chain recombines TRBV27 with TRBJ1-1; D not certain. The CDR3 has 15 amino acids. CDR1 MNHEY and CDR2 SMNVEV come from the germline V gene (reference sequence). V lost 1 base and J 1 base, leaving 10 bases between the germline ends. CDR3 in amino acids: CASSLLGQTNTEAFF. The CDR3 DNA follows: TGTGCCAGCAGTTTATTGGGCCAGACGAACACTGAAGCTTTCTTT.

The rearrangement uses TRBV9 and TRBJ2-1; possible D gene TRBD2, 5 bases. The CDR3 consists of 16 residues. With 4 bases removed from V and 2 bases from J, the gap between germline ends came to 16 bases. Per the germline V gene, CDR1 is SGDLS and CDR2 is YYNGEE. The CDR3 DNA sequence: TGTGCCAGCAGCCAGCTGGATGGAGGCGCCTACAATGAGCAGTTCTTC. Its protein product is CASSQLDGGAYNEQFF.

CDR3 sequence reads: CASSLFPGQRYYEQYF. The CDR3, as DNA: TGTGCCAGCAGCTTGTTCCCCGGACAGAGATACTACGAGCAGTACTTC. The chain uses TRBV5-8 and TRBJ2-7; possibly TRBD1 for D (6 bases). Germline values: CDR1 SGHTS, CDR2 YDEGEE. Trimming took off 1 base at V and 3 bases at J, with 17 bases between the two ends. This CDR3 has 16 residues.

In its sample, this clone was seen once. The chain employs TRBV4-1 and TRBJ2-7, with TRBD2 as a possible D gene (6 bases). With 1 base removed from V and 3 bases from J, the gap between germline ends came to 10 bases. The length of the CDR3 is 14 residues. Germline V gives CDR1 MGHRA, CDR2 YSYEKL. CDR3 coding DNA: TGCGCCAGCAGCCAAGGGGGGGTTCTCTACGAGCAGTACTTC. Protein sequence: CASSQGGVLYEQYF.

This clone ranks as medium-sized. The chain recombines TRBV27 with TRBJ1-1, with a tentative D call TRBD1 (5 bases). Germline lookup yields CDR1 MNHEY and CDR2 SMNVEV (reference sequence). Trimming pared 5 bases from V and 11 bases from J, leaving 18 bases between. The CDR3 is 13 residues long. The chain's CDR3 is CASSRLSRDDAFF. Written as DNA, the CDR3 is TGTGCCAGCAGTCGTCTTTCCCGGGACGACGCTTTCTTT.

A remark on this clone: This is likely a read error, given that the CDR3 carries no conserved phenylalanine or tryptophan at its end. Because the CDR3's place on the DNA is in doubt, the DNA is left out and the CDR3 is given as listed by TCRdb. This chain connects TRBV6-6 to TRBJ1-2; TRBD1 is taken as the D call from the table, unchecked against the DNA. Germline CDR1 is MNHNY and CDR2 is SVGAGI (reference sequence). The CDR3 is 14 amino acids in total, end residues counted. The CDR3 sequence is CASSNQQGRNIAGL.

The chain couples TRBV6-5 to TRBJ1-2; 9 nucleotides line up with TRBD1. V dropped 3 bases and J dropped 3; count of bases not matched to a gene: 8. This CDR3 has 16 amino acids. Germline loops: CDR1 MNHEY, CDR2 SVGAGI. Here the CDR3 DNA reads TGTGCCAGCAGTTATACCCCGGACAGGGGATACTATGGCTACACCTTC. Encoded protein: CASSYTPDRGYYGYTF.

The genes are TRBV5-4 and TRBJ2-7; no definite D call. The CDR3 spans 12 residues. The germline CDR1 and CDR2 sequences are SGHNT and YYREEE (reference sequence). V lost 2 bases and J lost 0, with 3 bases in between. The CDR3 DNA reads TGTGCCAGCAGCTTCTCCTCCTACGAGCAGTACTTC. It codes for CASSFSSYEQYF.

The CDR3 coding sequence is TGTGCCAGCAGCGAGGCCCTGGGACAGATGAACACTGAAGCTTTCTTT. It translates to CASSEALGQMNTEAFF. The chain joins TRBV9 to TRBJ1-1; 7 bases are shared with TRBD1. The length of the CDR3 is 16 residues. Germline CDR1 and CDR2: SGDLS and YYNGEE. The J segment lost 0 bases and the V segment lost 3 bases, leaving 8 bases of the junction unmatched.

J is TRBJ2-3 and V is TRBV4-1, with 13 bases lining up with TRBD2. This CDR3 spans 16 amino acids. Per the germline V gene, CDR1 is MGHRA and CDR2 is YSYEKL. V shed 4 bases and J 6 bases; nucleotides not matched to a gene: 7. CDR3 DNA sequence: TGCGCCAGCAGCCTCCGGACTAGCGGGAGTGGTGATACGCAGTATTTT. This sequence encodes CASSLRTSGSGDTQYF.

This clone was picked up a small number of times. The rearrangement joins TRBV9 to TRBJ1-2; the D gene is possibly TRBD1 (5 bases). This CDR3 comprises 11 residues. V was pared by 3 bases and J by 8 bases, with 8 bases between. Germline V CDR1 and CDR2: SGDLS, YYNGEE. CDR3 region: CASSDRDGYTF. The CDR3 DNA reads as TGTGCCAGCAGCGACCGGGACGGCTACACCTTC.

The rearrangement uses TRBV28 and TRBJ2-7; no firm D call. Germline V gene sequence: CDR1 MDHEN, CDR2 SYDVKM. CDR3 length equals 14 residues. V lost 3 bases and J lost 4, with 13 bases in between. CDR3 amino acids: CASSFPPRQYEQYF. In DNA form, the CDR3 reads TGTGCCAGCAGTTTCCCCCCCAGACAATACGAGCAGTACTTC.

The chain employs TRBV7-3 and TRBJ2-1; TRBD2 matches at 8 bases. The length of the CDR3 is 16 residues. V was pared by 5 bases and J by 7 bases, with 13 bases of the junction left unmatched. Per the germline V gene, CDR1 is SGHTA and CDR2 is FQGTGA. The CDR3 reads CASSDHPGRGGNEQFF. The DNA of the CDR3 is TGTGCCAGCAGCGACCACCCGGGACGGGGGGGGAATGAGCAGTTCTTC.

The gene calls are TRBV4-1 and TRBJ2-7; the D is unclear. The CDR3 contains 15 residues. The V and J ends lost 0 bases and 6 bases respectively, with 15 bases between them. The germline gives CDR1 MGHRA, CDR2 YSYEKL. In nucleotides, the CDR3 is TGCGCCAGCAGCCAAGATTCCCCCCTAGTTCTCGAGCAGTACTTC. It yields the protein CASSQDSPLVLEQYF.

The rearrangement joins TRBV19 to TRBJ1-1, with 10 nucleotides matching TRBD1. Germline CDR1 reads LNHDA; CDR2 reads SQIVND (reference sequence). This CDR3 spans 18 amino acids. After removal of 5 bases from V and 0 bases from J, the junction contained 12 bases not matched to a gene. The CDR3 DNA sequence: TGTGCCAGTAGTCCCCGACAGGGGGCGAGACATGTGAACACTGAAGCTTTCTTT. It specifies CASSPRQGARHVNTEAFF.

The chain links TRBV7-9 to TRBJ1-1; 9 bases line up with TRBD1. The length of the CDR3 is 16 residues. The V gene end was trimmed by 4 bases and the J gene end by 1 base; junction bases not matched to a gene: 7. The germline V gene encodes CDR1 SEHNR and CDR2 FQNEAQ (reference sequence). CDR3: CASSSSIQGANTEAFF. The CDR3 DNA reads TGTGCCAGCAGCTCAAGTATACAGGGGGCGAACACTGAAGCTTTCTTT.

This clone was seen only a few times. The chain carries TRBV27 and TRBJ1-2, with D perhaps matching TRBD1 (6 bases). CDR3 length: 13 amino acids. V was cut by 3 bases and J by 6 bases, with 11 bases left in between. Germline CDR1 MNHEY, CDR2 SMNVEV (reference sequence). CDR3 coding DNA: TGTGCCAGCAGTTTCTCACAGGGAAATGGCTACACCTTC. Translation: CASSFSQGNGYTF.

The chain recombines TRBV10-2 with TRBJ2-1; D is ambiguous. The V gene's germline CDR1 is WSHSY and CDR2 SAAADI. The CDR3 spans 14 residues. V lost 6 bases and J lost 7, with 16 bases in between. CDR3 in DNA: TGCGCCAGCAGCGAGACAAGTCAGTTAAATGAGCAGTTCTTC. It specifies CASSETSQLNEQFF.

The rearrangement uses TRBV28 and TRBJ1-2; weak D call: TRBD1 (5 bases). The CDR3 totals 13 residues. The germline V and J ends were trimmed by 1 base and 8 bases, with 11 bases remaining between them. CDR1 MDHEN and CDR2 SYDVKM come from the germline V gene. For the CDR3, the DNA is TGTGCCAGCAGTTTATCAGGGCAGGGCGGCTACACCTTC. Encoded protein: CASSLSGQGGYTF.

The V and J genes are TRBV13 and TRBJ2-7, with TRBD1 matching 10 bases. Trimming cost V 3 bases and J 4 bases; bases outside gene matches: 9. Germline V gives CDR1 PRHDT, CDR2 FYEKMQ (reference sequence). The CDR3 contains 16 residues. CDR3 loop: CASSFGTGALNYEQYF. For the CDR3, the DNA is TGTGCCAGCAGCTTCGGGACAGGGGCCCTAAATTACGAGCAGTACTTC.

This chain uses TRBV5-1 with TRBJ2-2; 7 positions match TRBD1. The CDR3 consists of 16 residues. V shed 6 bases, J shed 4 bases, and the junction held 12 bases outside the gene matches. Germline V gene lookup returns CDR1 SGHRS and CDR2 YFSETQ. In DNA, the CDR3 is TGCGCCAGCACCGGTGTCCGACAGGGAACCACCGGGGAGCTGTTTTTT. Its protein product is CASTGVRQGTTGELFF.

The CDR3 coding sequence is TGTGCCAGTAGTTTATTGACAGGGGTTAAAGAGACCCAGTACTTC. Translation: CASSLLTGVKETQYF. The chain uses TRBV19 and TRBJ2-5, with 8 positions matching TRBD1. V trimming: 5 bases; J trimming: 3 bases; junction bases outside the gene matches: 8. The V gene's germline CDR1 is LNHDA and CDR2 SQIVND (reference sequence). CDR3 size: 15 residues.

This chain links TRBV2 with TRBJ1-2; the D is unclear. CDR3 length: 15 residues. Germline V gene lookup returns CDR1 SNHLY and CDR2 FYNNEI. The ends were cut back, 7 bases at V and 0 bases at J, with 15 bases in the middle. As DNA, the CDR3 is TGTGCCAGCATGATCCCTTTAGGGTCTAACTATGGCTACACCTTC. It encodes CASMIPLGSNYGYTF. The full variable domain, in which reference TRBV2 and TRBJ1-2 provide the parts outside the CDR3, is EPEVTQTPSHQVTQMGQEVILRCVPISNHLYFYWYRQILGQKVEFLVSFYNNEISEKSEIFDDQFSVERPDGSNFTLKIRSTKLEDSAMYFCASMIPLGSNYGYTFGSGTRLTVV.

This clone was found once. J is TRBJ2-3 and V is TRBV9; possibly TRBD2 for D (5 bases). The CDR3 consists of 14 residues. CDR1 is SGDLS, CDR2 YYNGEE, per germline. V lost 2 bases to trimming and J lost 2 bases, with 9 bases between them. In DNA form, the CDR3 reads TGTGCCAGCAGCGTTGAGGGTTACACAGATACGCAGTATTTT. It encodes CASSVEGYTDTQYF.

This clone was seen a single time. The chain has TRBV27 and TRBJ1-1; no clear D. CDR3 length: 15 amino acids. V was cut by 2 bases and J by 0 bases, with 10 bases left in between. The V gene's germline CDR1 is MNHEY and CDR2 SMNVEV (reference sequence). CDR3 protein: CASSLTRSMNTEAFF. CDR3 sequence (DNA): TGTGCCAGCAGTTTAACGAGGAGCATGAACACTGAAGCTTTCTTT.

The J gene is TRBJ1-1, the V gene TRBV5-6; the D is unclear. From germline, CDR1 is SGHDT and CDR2 YYEEEE. The CDR3 consists of 13 residues. Trimming took 2 bases from V and 7 from J, leaving 12 bases between them. The CDR3 region has the DNA TGTGCCAGCAGCTTATATAACAGCCTTGAAGCTTTCTTT. Its translation: CASSLYNSLEAFF.

This chain joins TRBV5-1 and TRBJ2-7; 7 bases match TRBD2. Germline V lookup: CDR1 SGHRS, CDR2 YFSETQ. The CDR3 runs to 16 residues. J lost 2 bases, V lost 1 base, and 9 bases had no gene match. CDR3 protein: CASSLNGAGLAYEQYF. CDR3 in DNA: TGCGCCAGCAGCTTGAACGGAGCGGGATTAGCCTACGAGCAGTACTTC.